One sample yielded the 32 T cell receptor beta chains listed below, sequenced in a study of blood T cell repertoires in COVID-19. The repertoire was sequenced with immunoSEQ multiplex PCR; TCRdb's copy has only in-frame clones and lacks some. The sample lists some 350,000 clones, around four fifths occurring once. Sample: peripheral blood. These receptor sequences come from a man aged 30 to 45 with active or convalescent COVID-19.

The chain is built from TRBV6-2 or TRBV6-3 and TRBJ1-1; D is undetermined. CDR1 is MNHEY, CDR2 SVGEGT, per germline. The V end was cut by 4 bases, the J end by 5 bases, with 8 bases between. This CDR3 has 12 amino acids. The CDR3 sequence is CASSLFFTEAFF. Here the CDR3 DNA reads TGTGCCAGCAGTTTGTTCTTTACTGAAGCTTTCTTT.

The chain has TRBV28 and TRBJ2-2; no clear D. Germline CDR1 is MDHEN and CDR2 is SYDVKM. V lost 6 bases and J 0 bases, leaving 8 bases between the germline ends. The CDR3 is 14 amino acids. The CDR3 loop is CASRLPANTGELFF. CDR3 nucleotides: TGTGCCAGCAGGCTGCCAGCGAACACCGGGGAGCTGTTTTTT.

This chain connects TRBV7-6 to TRBJ1-3; 7 positions match TRBD1. Looked up from germline, CDR1 is SGHVS and CDR2 is FNYEAQ. The CDR3 extends over 16 amino acids. The V gene end was trimmed by 5 bases and the J gene end by 4 bases; junction bases not matched to a gene: 11. The CDR3, as DNA: TGTGCCAGCAGCCGTAATGGGCAGGGGGTAGGAAACACCATATATTTT. Protein product: CASSRNGQGVGNTIYF.

The V and J genes are TRBV4-1 and TRBJ2-7; tentatively, D is TRBD2 (6 bases). CDR3 length equals 15 residues. The V and J ends lost 4 bases and 3 bases respectively, with 16 bases between them. The germline CDR1 and CDR2 sequences are MGHRA and YSYEKL. In DNA form, the CDR3 reads TGCGCCAGCAGCCCGGGACTCCTGGGTGGCTACGAGCAGTACTTC. This encodes CASSPGLLGGYEQYF.

The chain joins TRBV9 to TRBJ1-1; a weak D match, TRBD1 (5 bases). In germline, CDR1 is SGDLS, CDR2 YYNGEE. CDR3 size: 13 residues. V was cut by 3 bases and J by 3 bases, with 9 bases left in between. The CDR3 here is CASSADSDTEAFF. In nucleotides, the CDR3 is TGTGCCAGCAGCGCAGACAGTGACACTGAAGCTTTCTTT.

J is TRBJ1-2 and V is TRBV7-2, with unresolved D. Trimming took off 0 bases at V and 2 bases at J, with 7 bases between the two ends. CDR3 length equals 14 residues. CDR1 and CDR2 (germline): SGHTA, FQGNSA. CDR3 sequence (DNA): TGTGCCAGCAGCTTAGCCCTCCCCAACTATGGCTACACCTTC. Amino acid sequence: CASSLALPNYGYTF.

This clone was detected only once. V gene TRBV6-1 combines with J gene TRBJ2-1, with 7 nucleotides matching TRBD2. In germline, CDR1 is MNHNS, CDR2 SASEGT. CDR3 length equals 15 residues. Trimming cost V 3 bases and J 6 bases; bases outside gene matches: 8. CDR3 sequence: CASSDPGLNLNEQFF. DNA for the CDR3: TGTGCCAGCAGTGATCCGGGACTAAACCTCAATGAGCAGTTCTTC.

This rearrangement joins TRBV29-1 to TRBJ2-1, with 7 bases aligning to TRBD1. The CDR3 contains 12 residues. Germline CDR1 SQVTM, CDR2 ANQGSEA. Trimming took 0 bases from V and 12 from J; bases not matched to a gene: 5. CDR3 DNA: TGCAGCGTTGAAGACGGCAGACAGGGGCAGTTCTTC. Its protein product is CSVEDGRQGQFF.

This clone appeared once. The chain employs TRBV5-1 and TRBJ1-3; 7 bases line up with TRBD1. CDR1 SGHRS and CDR2 YFSETQ come from the germline V gene. J lost 0 bases, V lost 2 bases, and 11 bases had no gene match. The CDR3 contains 18 residues. The CDR3 coding sequence is TGCGCCAGCAGCTTCAGGGGGTCAGATCCGAGCTCTGGAAACACCATATATTTT. It translates to CASSFRGSDPSSGNTIYF.

CDR3 residues: CASSTGLAGGSDTQYF. The CDR3 coding sequence is TGCGCCAGCAGCACCGGACTAGCGGGAGGTTCAGATACGCAGTATTTT. The chain employs TRBV5-1 and TRBJ2-3; TRBD2 matches 14 bases. Losses at the gene ends were 4 bases for V and 4 bases for J; bases not matched to a gene: 5. Germline CDR1 and CDR2: SGHRS and YFSETQ. This CDR3 region has 16 residues.

This chain connects TRBV7-6 to TRBJ2-1, with D tentatively TRBD2 (6 bases). Germline CDR1 and CDR2: SGHVS and FNYEAQ. The V and J ends lost 3 bases and 7 bases respectively, with 16 bases between them. There are 15 residues in the CDR3. The CDR3 sequence: CASSFMENGRNEQFF. CDR3 bases: TGTGCCAGCAGCTTTATGGAGAACGGGAGAAATGAGCAGTTCTTC.

This chain connects TRBV6-5 to TRBJ1-1; 9 bases line up with TRBD1. The junction had 7 bases not matched to a gene; V was cut back by 9 bases and J by 2 bases. The CDR3 has 14 amino acids. Germline lookup yields CDR1 MNHEY and CDR2 SVGAGI. CDR3 region: CASRPGQGNTEAFF. The DNA of the CDR3 is TGTGCCAGTCGACCGGGACAGGGCAACACTGAAGCTTTCTTT.

This chain links TRBV29-1 with TRBJ2-5; 12 bases fit TRBD1. This CDR3 spans 15 amino acids. Unmatched junction bases numbered 8, after V lost 4 bases and J lost 5 bases. The germline gives CDR1 SQVTM, CDR2 ANQGSEA. CDR3: CSVGSGQGAGETQYF. The CDR3 coding sequence is TGCAGCGTTGGTTCGGGACAGGGGGCTGGGGAGACCCAGTACTTC.

This clone was seen a handful of times. This chain joins TRBV5-1 and TRBJ1-1; no firm D call. The CDR3 is made up of 15 amino acids. In germline, CDR1 is SGHRS, CDR2 YFSETQ. V lost 1 base and J 1 base, leaving 11 bases between the germline ends. DNA of the CDR3: TGCGCCAGCAGCTTGTCGTCCAGGCCGAACACTGAAGCTTTCTTT. Its translation: CASSLSSRPNTEAFF.

The chain combines TRBV18 with TRBJ2-7, with 7 bases lining up with TRBD2. V trimming: 3 bases; J trimming: 3 bases; junction bases outside the gene matches: 2. CDR1 KGHSH and CDR2 LQKENI come from the germline V gene. The CDR3 loop spans 13 amino acids. CDR3 sequence reads: CASSPSSGYEQYF. The CDR3 coding sequence is TGTGCCAGCTCACCGTCTAGCGGCTACGAGCAGTACTTC.

The chain is built from TRBV12-3 or TRBV12-4 and TRBJ2-1; possibly TRBD1 for D (5 bases). V was cut by 6 bases and J by 8 bases, with 14 bases left in between. This CDR3 is 13 amino acids long. Here the CDR3 DNA reads TGTGCCAGCAGCTCAGGGTCGGCCCATGAGCAGTTCTTC. Translated, it gives CASSSGSAHEQFF.

The chain has TRBV5-5 and TRBJ2-2, with a weak D call TRBD2 (6 bases). Deletions cut 0 bases from V and 4 bases from J, with 13 bases between. Germline CDR1 and CDR2: SGHKS and YYEKEE (reference sequence). This CDR3 has 16 residues. CDR3 sequence reads: CASSLAGGWGTGELFF. The CDR3 DNA sequence: TGTGCCAGCAGCTTGGCCGGGGGATGGGGCACCGGGGAGCTGTTTTTT.

This chain uses TRBV15 with TRBJ2-7; 8 bases align to TRBD1. Germline trimming cut 8 bases from V and 5 bases from J; bases unmatched to any gene: 5. The CDR3 is made up of 12 amino acids. Germline V gene lookup returns CDR1 LNHNV and CDR2 YYDKDF (reference sequence). Written as DNA, the CDR3 is TGTGCCACCCAGGGGGCCCTCCACGAGCAGTACTTC. It encodes CATQGALHEQYF. The entire variable domain, with the rest obtained from reference TRBV15 and TRBJ2-7, is as follows: DAMVIQNPRYQVTQFGKPVTLSCSQTLNHNVMYWYQQKSSQAPKLLFHYYDKDFNNEADTPDNFQSRRPNTSFCFLDIRSPGLGDTAMYLCATQGALHEQYFGPGTRLTVT.

This chain connects TRBV4-2 to TRBJ2-7, with a possible D match to TRBD2 (5 bases). Germline assignment: CDR1 LGHNA and CDR2 YNFKEQ. Between the trimmed V and J ends, which lost 1 base and 1 base, there was a span of 14 bases. The CDR3 loop spans 16 amino acids. The CDR3 region has the DNA TGTGCCAGCAGCCAAGGGGAGTCGGCTCCTTCCTACGAGCAGTACTTC. As protein: CASSQGESAPSYEQYF.

In its sample, this clone was seen once. This chain links TRBV7-3 with TRBJ2-2, with a tentative D call TRBD2 (5 bases). CDR1 is SGHTA, CDR2 FQGTGA, per germline. V was clipped by 5 bases and J by 7 bases, with 17 bases between them. The CDR3 is 15 amino acids. The CDR3 spells CASSPRSAALGELFF. The DNA for the CDR3 is TGTGCCAGCAGCCCCCGATCAGCGGCTCTCGGGGAGCTGTTTTTT.

The chain joins TRBV6-5 to TRBJ2-7, with 10 nucleotides matching TRBD2. Losses at the gene ends were 7 bases for V and 3 bases for J; bases not matched to a gene: 9. The germline V gene encodes CDR1 MNHEY and CDR2 SVGAGI. CDR3 length: 15 residues. The CDR3 bases are TGTGCCAGCATCCCCGTACTAGCGGGGAACTACGAGCAGTACTTC. Translating it yields CASIPVLAGNYEQYF.

This clone was observed a few times. The chain recombines TRBV21-1 with TRBJ1-3. TRBV21-1 is shown as a pseudogene. CDR3 length: 14 amino acids. The CDR3 loop reads CASPPGESGNTIYF. In DNA form, the CDR3 reads TGTGCCAGCCCGCCCGGGGAAAGTGGAAACACCATATATTTT.

The gene calls are TRBV6-1 and TRBJ2-2; 11 nucleotides match TRBD2. This CDR3 contains 19 residues. With V trimmed by 0 bases and J by 2 bases, 8 bases remained unmatched. Germline V CDR1 and CDR2: MNHNS, SASEGT. CDR3: CASSEAPLSGRANTGELFF. The CDR3 DNA sequence: TGTGCCAGCAGTGAAGCTCCCCTTAGCGGGAGGGCCAACACCGGGGAGCTGTTTTTT.

V usage is TRBV7-3 and J usage is TRBJ1-1; the match to TRBD1 covers 8 bases. V shed 5 bases and J 4 bases; nucleotides not matched to a gene: 6. This CDR3 is 14 amino acids long. Germline V CDR1 and CDR2: SGHTA, FQGTGA. The CDR3 region has the DNA TGTGCCAGCAGCCGGAGTACAGGGGGCACTGAAGCTTTCTTT. This translates into CASSRSTGGTEAFF.

The V and J genes are TRBV29-1 and TRBJ1-2, with TRBD1 as a possible D gene (5 bases). Trimming stripped 3 bases from V and 4 bases from J, with 12 bases between. Germline CDR1 reads SQVTM; CDR2 reads ANQGSEA. The length of the CDR3 is 13 residues. For the CDR3, the DNA is TGCAGCGTTGATGGGGCCAGTTCCTATGGCTACACCTTC. Amino acids: CSVDGASSYGYTF.

The chain uses TRBV7-9 and TRBJ2-3; D might be TRBD1 (6 bases). Trimming cost V 4 bases and J 2 bases, with 16 bases left between them. Germline V gene lookup returns CDR1 SEHNR and CDR2 FQNEAQ (reference sequence). The CDR3 extends over 16 amino acids. The CDR3 region has the DNA TGTGCCAGCAGCTCCATACAGGGTTCTATCACAGATACGCAGTATTTT. Its translation is CASSSIQGSITDTQYF.

The chain combines TRBV4-3 with TRBJ2-7; TRBD2 aligns across 7 bases. Looked up from germline, CDR1 is LGHNA and CDR2 is YSLEER. There are 16 residues in the CDR3. The trim removed 4 bases at V and 0 bases at J, leaving 9 bases unmatched. The CDR3: CASSLTLAETSYEQYF. In nucleotides, the CDR3 is TGCGCCAGCAGCCTTACCCTAGCGGAGACCTCCTACGAGCAGTACTTC.

The chain couples TRBV15 to TRBJ1-1, with a possible D match to TRBD1 (6 bases). V gave up 3 bases and J gave up 6 bases, with 17 bases separating them. The CDR3 runs 15 residues. The V gene's germline CDR1 is LNHNV and CDR2 YYDKDF (reference sequence). The CDR3 DNA reads as TGTGCCACCAGCAGGGTGGGGGGGCGACGTCCTGAAGCTTTCTTT. Encoded protein: CATSRVGGRRPEAFF.

The chain employs TRBV7-2 and TRBJ2-1, with TRBD1 matching over 11 bases. Germline CDR1 and CDR2: SGHTA and FQGNSA. V gave up 5 bases and J gave up 6 bases; unmatched junction bases: 12. The CDR3 is 17 amino acids. DNA of the CDR3: TGTGCCAGCAGCCCTCGGACAGGGGGCCCGGGGTCCAATGAGCAGTTCTTC. Translating it yields CASSPRTGGPGSNEQFF.

The chain joins TRBV11-2 to TRBJ2-7; 10 nucleotides line up with TRBD2. J gave up 2 bases and V 4 bases, and 5 bases lay outside the gene matches. The CDR3 length is 15 residues. In germline, CDR1 is SGHAT, CDR2 FQNNGV. CDR3 protein: CASSSSGGWAYEQYF. CDR3 in DNA: TGTGCCAGCAGCTCTAGCGGGGGATGGGCCTACGAGCAGTACTTC.

This clone was counted a few times. The rearrangement joins TRBV2 to TRBJ2-5; D remains unclear. Trimming stripped 7 bases from V and 2 bases from J, with 11 bases between. Germline V gives CDR1 SNHLY, CDR2 FYNNEI. The CDR3 contains 13 residues. DNA of the CDR3: TGTGCCAGCACGGTCTTTCGACAAGAGACCCAGTACTTC. Encoded protein: CASTVFRQETQYF.

The chain couples TRBV14 to TRBJ2-3, with 13 nucleotides matching TRBD2. The CDR3 runs 19 residues. Germline lookup yields CDR1 SGHDN and CDR2 FVKESK. Trimming cost V 3 bases and J 4 bases; bases outside gene matches: 13. The CDR3 DNA sequence: TGTGCCAGCAGCCAGGACTTTCGACCGGGACTAGCGGGGCCAGATACGCAGTATTTT. It codes for CASSQDFRPGLAGPDTQYF. Supplemented by reference TRBV14 and TRBJ2-3, the full variable domain reads EAGVTQFPSHSVIEKGQTVTLRCDPISGHDNLYWYRRVMGKEIKFLLHFVKESKQDESGMPNNRFLAERTGGTYSTLKVQPAELEDSGVYFCASSQDFRPGLAGPDTQYFGPGTRLTVL.